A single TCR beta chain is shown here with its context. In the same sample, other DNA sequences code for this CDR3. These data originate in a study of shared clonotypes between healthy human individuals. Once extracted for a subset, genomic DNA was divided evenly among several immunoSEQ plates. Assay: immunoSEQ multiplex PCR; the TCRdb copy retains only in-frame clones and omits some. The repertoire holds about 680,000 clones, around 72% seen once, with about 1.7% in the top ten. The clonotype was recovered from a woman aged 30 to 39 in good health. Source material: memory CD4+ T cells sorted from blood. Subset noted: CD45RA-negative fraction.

DNA of the CDR3: TGTGCCAGCAGTTCTAGTGTGGACTATGGCTACACCTTC. Its protein product is CASSSSVDYGYTF. This rearrangement joins TRBV6-6 to TRBJ1-2, with no clear D. The CDR3 totals 13 residues. V was trimmed by 4 bases and J by 3 bases, leaving 9 bases between them. Looked up from germline, CDR1 is MNHNY and CDR2 is SVGAGI (reference sequence).